This TCR beta chain was retrieved from a study of OX40 agonist ivuxolimab in advanced cancers. Measured with immunoSEQ multiplex PCR; TCRdb has only the in-frame clones, and not every one. This table holds 85,000 to 90,000 clones, about 94% found once. CDR1 is SGHDN, CDR2 FVKESK, per germline. V was cut by 4 bases and J by 5 bases, with 9 bases left in between. The CDR3 extends over 12 amino acids. V is TRBV14 and J is TRBJ2-7, with no clear D. This clonotype was sampled from an adult with an advanced solid tumor such as melanoma, head and neck, liver or kidney cancer. The sequences come from CD4+ or CD8+ T cells sorted from blood, collected in a trial of the OX40 agonist ivuxolimab. CDR3 in amino acids: CASSRIADEQYF. The DNA of the CDR3 is TGTGCCAGCAGCCGGATAGCTGACGAGCAGTACTTC.